The 21 T cell receptor beta chains listed next were all sequenced from one sample in a study of identical twins. TCRdb processed the 5' RACE reads anew with MiXCR; each CDR3 protein has one entry. The table lists 1.5 million to 2 million distinct CDR3 sequences, less than 35% of them singletons. Sequencing used cord blood. These receptors came from a newborn girl in good health.

Only a few counts were recorded for this clonotype. The chain employs TRBV20-1 and TRBJ2-1, with D maybe TRBD2 (6 bases). The J call could be wrong; TRBJ2-7 is a better fit for the DNA end. CDR1 is DFQATT, CDR2 SNEGSKA, per germline (reference sequence). CDR3 length: 14 amino acids. CDR3 region: CSANPGSSYNEQYF. DNA of the CDR3: TGCAGTGCTAACCCCGGGAGCTCCTACAATGAGCAGTACTTC.

This clonotype was counted between two and nine times. V usage is TRBV27 and J usage is TRBJ2-7; D might be TRBD2 (5 bases). Trimming pared 6 bases from V and 3 bases from J, leaving 18 bases between. The CDR3 has 15 amino acids. In germline, CDR1 is MNHEY, CDR2 SMNVEV (reference sequence). The CDR3 coding sequence is TGTGCCAGCAGCCTATATGGCGGAGGAAACTACGAGCAGTACTTC. Its translation: CASSLYGGGNYEQYF.

The chain links TRBV12-3 or TRBV12-4 to TRBJ2-2; D gene unclear. CDR3 length equals 14 residues. Trimming removed 3 bases at V and 4 bases at J, with 9 bases between. The CDR3 loop is CASSFRRSTGELFF. DNA for the CDR3: TGTGCCAGCAGTTTTAGGCGGTCCACCGGGGAGCTGTTTTTT.

The V and J genes are TRBV25-1 and TRBJ2-7, with 11 bases that match TRBD1. The length of the CDR3 is 14 residues. Germline V gene lookup returns CDR1 MGHDK and CDR2 SYGVNS. This chain's CDR3 is CASGRTGGGYEQYF. The DNA of the CDR3 is TGTGCTTCGGGGAGGACAGGGGGCGGTTACGAGCAGTACTTC.

Details on this clonotype: One end of the junction does not line up with germline, which may come from a read error. The chain carries TRBV28 and TRBJ2-6; TRBD1 is a possible D gene (6 bases). Germline V lookup: CDR1 MDHEN, CDR2 SYDVKM. The CDR3 covers 15 residues. In DNA, the CDR3 is TGCGCCAGCAGTTTGGGACACTCTGGGGCCAACGCCCTGACTTTC. Encoded protein: CASSLGHSGANALTF.

This clonotype appeared a few times. V usage is TRBV12-3 or TRBV12-4 and J usage is TRBJ2-7, with 8 positions matching TRBD1. CDR3 length equals 17 residues. V lost 6 bases to trimming and J lost 0 bases; unmatched junction nucleotides: 13. CDR3 sequence reads: CASSFGRQGRNSYEQYF. The CDR3 coding sequence is TGTGCCAGCAGCTTTGGGCGACAGGGGCGCAACTCCTACGAGCAGTACTTC.

This sequence joins TRBV20-1 and TRBJ2-2, with 8 nucleotides matching TRBD2. The V gene's germline CDR1 is DFQATT and CDR2 SNEGSKA (reference sequence). V was pared by 7 bases and J by 7 bases, with 8 bases of the junction left unmatched. The CDR3 covers 13 residues. The CDR3 reads CSVAVLAGGELFF. CDR3 nucleotides: TGCAGTGTCGCCGTTCTAGCGGGCGGGGAGCTGTTTTTT.

The rearrangement joins TRBV6-5 to TRBJ1-1; D possibly corresponds to TRBD1 (5 bases). The V gene's germline CDR1 is MNHEY and CDR2 SVGAGI. V lost 2 bases, J lost 4 bases, and 14 bases lay in between. CDR3 length: 15 amino acids. The CDR3 is CASSYDPGRGTEAFF. The CDR3 region has the DNA TGTGCCAGCAGTTACGACCCCGGAAGGGGCACTGAAGCTTTCTTT.

This clonotype occurred a few times. V and J are TRBV3-1 and TRBJ2-3; D perhaps matches TRBD2 (5 bases). This CDR3 is built from 12 residues. CDR1 is LGHDT and CDR2 is YNNKEL in the germline V gene (reference sequence). V was cut by 5 bases and J by 7 bases, with 10 bases left in between. As DNA, the CDR3 is TGTGCCAGCAGCAACGGGGAGCATACGCAGTATTTT. Protein sequence: CASSNGEHTQYF.

The chain links TRBV20-1 to TRBJ2-5, with TRBD2 identical over 13 bases. The last part of the DNA fits TRBJ2-7 better; the J call may be wrong. The CDR3 consists of 14 residues. CDR1 and CDR2 (germline): DFQATT, SNEGSKA (reference sequence). CDR3 in amino acids: CSAGLAGVVSEQYF. The CDR3 bases are TGCAGTGCCGGACTAGCGGGAGTAGTATCCGAGCAGTACTTC.

This clonotype occurred a few times. V is TRBV28 and J is TRBJ2-5; no firm D call. The ends were cut back, 2 bases at V and 6 bases at J, with 10 bases in the middle. This CDR3 contains 13 residues. CDR1 and CDR2 from the germline V gene are MDHEN and SYDVKM. The CDR3 loop is CASSLTLPQTQYF. CDR3 in DNA: TGTGCCAGCAGTTTAACCCTCCCACAGACCCAGTACTTC.

This clonotype turned up a few times. The chain is built from TRBV5-4 and TRBJ2-7; D may be TRBD2 (5 bases). The J call may be incorrect, as the DNA end agrees better with TRBJ2-5. The germline gives CDR1 SGHNT, CDR2 YYREEE (reference sequence). This CDR3 is built from 14 residues. The CDR3 here is CASRDDYRVETQYF. DNA of the CDR3: TGTGCCAGCAGGGACGACTATAGAGTGGAGACCCAGTACTTC.

The gene calls are TRBV20-1 and TRBJ2-7; D remains unclear. The CDR3 sequence is 13 residues long. The V gene lost 8 bases and the J gene lost 7 bases, with 21 bases spanning the gap. Germline CDR1 DFQATT, CDR2 SNEGSKA (reference sequence). Here the CDR3 reads CSPSEATIGEQYF. The CDR3 DNA reads TGCAGTCCTTCTGAGGCCACGATTGGAGAGCAGTACTTC.

This clonotype was found a few times. This chain uses TRBV3-1 with TRBJ2-4, with a tentative D call TRBD1 (5 bases). Germline values: CDR1 LGHDT, CDR2 YNNKEL (reference sequence). This CDR3 contains 18 residues. V shed 3 bases and J shed 0 bases, with 18 bases lying between them. The CDR3 here is CASSQAHGHFLAKNIQYF. Here the CDR3 DNA reads TGTGCCAGCAGCCAGGCTCATGGACATTTTCTAGCCAAAAACATTCAGTACTTC.

This chain uses TRBV21-1 with TRBJ2-5; the table calls TRBD2, which could not be checked here. TRBV21-1 corresponds to a pseudogene. This CDR3 is 17 amino acids long. CDR3 loop: CASSRGTSGGFQETQYF. In nucleotides, the CDR3 is TGTGCCAGCAGCAGGGGGACTAGCGGGGGTTTCCAAGAGACCCAGTACTTC.

This clonotype has only a few counts. The chain couples TRBV15 to TRBJ2-5; 11 bases fit TRBD2. J gave up 7 bases and V 5 bases, and 9 bases lay outside the gene matches. Per the germline V gene, CDR1 is LNHNV and CDR2 is YYDKDF (reference sequence). This CDR3 contains 15 residues. This chain's CDR3 is CATSENPGTSGTQYF. DNA of the CDR3: TGTGCCACCAGCGAAAACCCCGGGACTAGCGGGACCCAGTACTTC.

V usage is TRBV20-1 and J usage is TRBJ1-2; 8 nucleotides line up with TRBD1. Germline CDR1 DFQATT, CDR2 SNEGSKA (reference sequence). CDR3 size: 13 residues. V was pared by 2 bases and J by 5 bases, with 4 bases of the junction left unmatched. CDR3 loop: CSARIGTGYGYTF. The CDR3 DNA reads as TGCAGTGCTAGAATAGGGACAGGATATGGCTACACCTTC.

The V call is TRBV7-9, the J call TRBJ2-7; tentatively, D is TRBD1 (6 bases). Germline V gene lookup returns CDR1 SEHNR and CDR2 FQNEAQ (reference sequence). The CDR3 covers 16 residues. V was cut by 1 base and J by 5 bases, with 18 bases left in between. As DNA, the CDR3 is TGTGCCAGCAGCTTAGGCTACAGGGTGGGGGCCCACGAGCAGTACTTC. Its translation: CASSLGYRVGAHEQYF. Together with reference TRBV7-9 and TRBJ2-7, the CDR3 gives the full variable domain: DTGVSQNPRHKITKRGQNVTFRCDPISEHNRLYWYRQTLGQGPEFLTYFQNEAQLEKSRLLSDRFSAERPKGSFSTLEIQRTEQGDSAMYLCASSLGYRVGAHEQYFGPGTRLTVT.

The genes are TRBV2 and TRBJ2-4; a weak D match, TRBD2 (5 bases). Judging by the DNA end, TRBJ2-7 fits better; the J call may be wrong. Germline V gene lookup returns CDR1 SNHLY and CDR2 FYNNEI. The CDR3 covers 16 residues. This chain's CDR3 is CASSESRWLADYEQYF. CDR3 DNA: TGTGCCAGCAGTGAATCCCGGTGGCTAGCAGACTACGAGCAGTACTTC.

The V call is TRBV20-1, the J call TRBJ2-1, with 8 bases aligning to TRBD2. Germline CDR1 reads DFQATT; CDR2 reads SNEGSKA (reference sequence). The V gene end was trimmed by 0 bases and the J gene end by 3 bases; junction bases not matched to a gene: 7. The CDR3 runs 16 residues. As DNA, the CDR3 is TGCAGTGCTAGAGATAAGACGGGGGGGCTCTACAATGAGCAGTTCTTC. This translates into CSARDKTGGLYNEQFF.

The J gene is TRBJ2-1, the V gene TRBV28; 7 bases are a match to TRBD2. The CDR3 contains 19 residues. V shed 6 bases and J 3 bases; nucleotides not matched to a gene: 20. Germline V gene data show CDR1 as MDHEN and CDR2 as SYDVKM. The CDR3 nucleotides read TGTGCCAGCAGCCATAGACTAGCCCTCGTCCCTGAGAACTACAATGAGCAGTTCTTC. This translates into CASSHRLALVPENYNEQFF.